This TCR beta chain originates from a study of blood T cell repertoires in COVID-19. Overall study: Both acute and convalescent COVID-19 samples were obtained from the United States, Italy and Spain. PBMCs, B-cell-depleted T cells, or T cells were the source of the cDNA or gDNA that made up the material.

Germline CDR1 SEHNR, CDR2 FQNEAQ (reference sequence). The CDR3 contains 16 residues. V lost 5 bases to trimming and J lost 3 bases, with 16 bases between them. Only in-frame clones appear in the TCRdb table, and some are missing; sequencing was by immunoSEQ multiplex PCR. The repertoire has roughly 450,000 clones, 80% to 95% of them found once; the top ten carry about 0.6%. The clonotype originates from a man aged 18 to 30 who had recovered from COVID-19. The chain is built from TRBV7-9 and TRBJ2-2; possible D gene TRBD2, 7 bases. What was sequenced was PBMCs or T cells enriched from blood (not recorded which). The CDR3 DNA reads as TGTGCCAGCAGCCACCAAGGGGGGGGGCACACCGGGGAGCTGTTTTTT. This encodes CASSHQGGGHTGELFF.